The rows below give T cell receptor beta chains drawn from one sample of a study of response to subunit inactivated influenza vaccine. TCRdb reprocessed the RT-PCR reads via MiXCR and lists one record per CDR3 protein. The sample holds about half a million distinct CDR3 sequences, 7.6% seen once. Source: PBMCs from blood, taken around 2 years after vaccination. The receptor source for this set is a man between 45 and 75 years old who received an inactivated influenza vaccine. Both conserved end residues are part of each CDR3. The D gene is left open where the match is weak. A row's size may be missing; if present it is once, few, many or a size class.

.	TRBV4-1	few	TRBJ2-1	TGCGCCAGCAGCCAAGATTCGGTCGGCGGGGGCCACAATGAGCAGTTCTTC	CASSQDSVGGGHNEQFF
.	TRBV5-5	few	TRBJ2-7	TGTGCCAGCAGTTTCGTATCAGCCTACGAGCAGTACTTC	CASSFVSAYEQYF
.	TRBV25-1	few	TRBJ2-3	TGTGCCAGCAGTGAAGAGTGGGGGGCCACAGATACGCAGTATTTT	CASSEEWGATDTQYF
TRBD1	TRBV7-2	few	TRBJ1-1	TGTGCCAGCAGCTCCGCTGGACAGGTTCTCCCGAGAGCTTTCTTT	CASSSAGQVLPRAFF
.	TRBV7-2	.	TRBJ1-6	TGTGCCAGCAGCTTATCCGGGACGAGCTCCTATAATTCACCCCTCCACTTT	CASSLSGTSSYNSPLHF
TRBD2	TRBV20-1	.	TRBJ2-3	TGCAGTGCTAGAACGAAGCGGGGGGGGGCAGATACGCAGTATTTT	CSARTKRGGADTQYF
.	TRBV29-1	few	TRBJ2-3	TGCAGCGTTAAGACAGGGACTAGCACAGATACGCAGTATTTT	CSVKTGTSTDTQYF
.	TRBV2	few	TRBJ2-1	TGTGCCAGCAGTGATGGCGGAGGAGTTGAGCAGTTCTTC	CASSDGGGVEQFF
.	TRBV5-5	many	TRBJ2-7	TGTGCCAGCAGCTTGGGACCTCTAGCCTTAAGCTCCTACGAGCAGTACTTC	CASSLGPLALSSYEQYF
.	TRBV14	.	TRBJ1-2	TGTGCCAGCAGCCAGGCAGGGCGGAGTGGTGGCTACACCTTC	CASSQAGRSGGYTF
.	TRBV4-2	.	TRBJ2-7	TGTGCCAGCAGCCATGATCTAGTGGGATCCTACGAGCAGTACTTC	CASSHDLVGSYEQYF
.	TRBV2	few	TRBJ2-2	TGTGCCAGCAGCAATCCACAAAAGACCGGGGAGCTGTTTTTT	CASSNPQKTGELFF
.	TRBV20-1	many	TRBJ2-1	TGCAGTGCTAGAGACCCCTGGAATGAGCAGTTCTTC	CSARDPWNEQFF
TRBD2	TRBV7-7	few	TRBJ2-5	TGTGCTAGCAGCTTAGCGGGGGGGCTTGGAGAGACCCAGTACTTC	CASSLAGGLGETQYF
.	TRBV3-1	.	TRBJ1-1	TGTGCCAGCAGCCCGGAGTGGGGGGCTACTGAAGCTTTCTTT	CASSPEWGATEAFF
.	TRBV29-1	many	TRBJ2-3	TGCAGCGTCCTACGGCGGGACCGCACAGATACGCAGTATTTT	CSVLRRDRTDTQYF
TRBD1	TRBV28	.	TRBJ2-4	TGTGCCAGCGCCACAGGGGGCGCCGCCAAAAACATTCAGTACTTC	CASATGGAAKNIQYF
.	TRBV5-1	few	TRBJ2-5	TGCGCCAGCAGCTTGGGAGCCGGGGTCCAAGAGACCCAGTACTTC	CASSLGAGVQETQYF
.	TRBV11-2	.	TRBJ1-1	TGTGCCAGCAGCTTACTTCGGAAGGCCACTGAAGCTTTCTTT	CASSLLRKATEAFF
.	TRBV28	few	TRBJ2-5	TGTGCCAGCAGCTACCGGGAAAAAGAGACCCAGTACTTC	CASSYREKETQYF
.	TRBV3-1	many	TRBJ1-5	TGTGCCAGCAGCCAACGAGACAGCTCTCAGCCCCAGCATTTT	CASSQRDSSQPQHF
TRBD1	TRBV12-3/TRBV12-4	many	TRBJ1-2	TGTGCCAGCAGTTTATACGGGACAGGGAATGGCTACACCTTC	CASSLYGTGNGYTF
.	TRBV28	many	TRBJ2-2	TGTGCCAGCAGTCTACAAAATTTGGGGGAGCTGTTTTTT	CASSLQNLGELFF
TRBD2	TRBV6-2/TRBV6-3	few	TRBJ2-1	TGTGCCAGCAGGGTAGCGGGGTACAATGAGCAGTTCTTC	CASRVAGYNEQFF
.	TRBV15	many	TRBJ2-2	TGTGCCACCAGCAGAGATAGGGCGGCCACCGGGGAGCTGTTTTTT	CATSRDRAATGELFF
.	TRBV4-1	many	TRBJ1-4	TGCGCCAGCAGCTATGAGGGGGGGGGCTCCGCTAATGAAAAACTGTTTTTT	CASSYEGGGSANEKLFF
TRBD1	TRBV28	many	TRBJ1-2	TGTGCCAGCAGTCTGACTGGGACAGGGGATGGCTACACCTTC	CASSLTGTGDGYTF
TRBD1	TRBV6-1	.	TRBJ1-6	TGTGCCAGCAGGGATCCGGGACAGCATAATTCACCCCTCCACTTT	CASRDPGQHNSPLHF
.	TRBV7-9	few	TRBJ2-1	TGTGCCAGCAGCTTAGACGGGGGCCCGTTCTTC	CASSLDGGPFF
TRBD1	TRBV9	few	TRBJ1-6	TGTGCCAGCAGCGGGGGGACAGGGGTAAAATATTCACCCCTCCACTTT	CASSGGTGVKYSPLHF
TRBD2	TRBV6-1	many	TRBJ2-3	TGTGCCAGCAGTCCCGGACTAGCGGGAGTAGCGGATACGCAGTATTTT	CASSPGLAGVADTQYF
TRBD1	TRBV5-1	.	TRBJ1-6	TGCGCCAGCAGCTTGGAGACAGGGGATAATTCACCCCTCCACTTT	CASSLETGDNSPLHF
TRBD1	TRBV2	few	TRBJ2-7	TGTGCCAGCAGTGGGGACAGCCCCATAGGGGAGCAGTACTTC	CASSGDSPIGEQYF
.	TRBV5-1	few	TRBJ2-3	TGCGCCAGCAGCTCAGAGGACAGACCTAGCACAGATACGCAGTATTTT	CASSSEDRPSTDTQYF
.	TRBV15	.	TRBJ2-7	TGTGCCACCAGCAGCGGAGGGACACCTCCCTACGAGCAGTACTTC	CATSSGGTPPYEQYF
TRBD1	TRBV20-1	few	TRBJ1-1	TGCAGTGTCCCCGCAGGGGGCCCCTGGGGCACTGAAGCTTTCTTT	CSVPAGGPWGTEAFF
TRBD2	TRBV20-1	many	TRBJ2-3	TGCAGTGCTAGAGATAGCAGGCGGGGGGGCACAGATACGCAGTATTTT	CSARDSRRGGTDTQYF
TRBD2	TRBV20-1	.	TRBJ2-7	TGCAGTGCTAGGACTAGCGGGGCCGCGCAGCAGTACTTC	CSARTSGAAQQYF
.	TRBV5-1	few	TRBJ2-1	TGCGCCAGCAGCTTGGGGACGGTGCCTGAGCAGTTCTTC	CASSLGTVPEQFF
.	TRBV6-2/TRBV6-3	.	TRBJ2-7	TGTGCCAGCAGTTATTCCCCGGGCGGGCAGTACTTC	CASSYSPGGQYF
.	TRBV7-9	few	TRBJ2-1	TGTGCCAGCAGCGGGACGGGGCAGTTCTTC	CASSGTGQFF
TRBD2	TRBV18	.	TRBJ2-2	TGTGCCAGCTCACCGCGGACTAGCGGACTGAACACCGGGGAGCTGTTTTTT	CASSPRTSGLNTGELFF
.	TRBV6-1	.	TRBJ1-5	TGTGCCAGCAGCCTCCTCGGGGGCGGTCAGCCCCAGCATTTT	CASSLLGGGQPQHF
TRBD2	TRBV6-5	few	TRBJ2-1	TGTGCCAGCAGTTACTCGAGCCCGAGCGGGAGAGCATACAATGAGCAGTTCTTC	CASSYSSPSGRAYNEQFF
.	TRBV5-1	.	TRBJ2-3	TGCGCCCGCAGCTCCGGACAGAGCACAGATACGCAGTATTTT	CARSSGQSTDTQYF